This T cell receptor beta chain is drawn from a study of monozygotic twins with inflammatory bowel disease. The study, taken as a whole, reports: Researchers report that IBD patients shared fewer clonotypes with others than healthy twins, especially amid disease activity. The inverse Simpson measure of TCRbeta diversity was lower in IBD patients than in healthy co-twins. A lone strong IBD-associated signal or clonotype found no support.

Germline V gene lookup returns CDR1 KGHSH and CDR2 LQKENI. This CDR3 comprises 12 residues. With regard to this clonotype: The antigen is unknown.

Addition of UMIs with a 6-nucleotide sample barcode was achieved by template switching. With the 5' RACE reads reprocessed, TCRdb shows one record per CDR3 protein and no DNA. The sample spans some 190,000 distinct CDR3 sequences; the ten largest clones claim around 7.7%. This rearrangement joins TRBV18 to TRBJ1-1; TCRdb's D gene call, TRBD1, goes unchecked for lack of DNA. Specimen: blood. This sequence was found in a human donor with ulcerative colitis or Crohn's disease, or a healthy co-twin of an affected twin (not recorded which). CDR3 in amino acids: CASSRGQDEAFF.